The 2 T cell receptor beta chains below all came from one sample that was sequenced in a study of CD8+CD57+ T cells in acquired aplastic anemia. Researchers used genomic DNA as the template to profile TCR beta VDJ and CDR3. A single record per CDR3 protein comes from TCRdb applying MiXCR to the reads. The sample has about 270,000 distinct CDR3 sequences; roughly 50% are singletons. What was sequenced was sorted CD4+, CD8+, or CD8+CD57+ T cells (not recorded which) from PBMCs. The receptor source for this set is a human donor with severe aplastic anemia or a healthy control (not recorded which).

The chain couples TRBV7-9 to TRBJ2-1; maybe TRBD1 (5 bases). This CDR3 has 15 amino acids. Trimming stripped 4 bases from V and 5 bases from J, with 15 bases between. Per the germline V gene, CDR1 is SEHNR and CDR2 is FQNEAQ (reference sequence). Here the CDR3 reads CASSYQGTGHNEQFF. The CDR3 nucleotides are TGTGCCAGCAGCTACCAGGGAACGGGCCACAATGAGCAGTTCTTC.

This clonotype was detected ten times or more. This sequence joins TRBV5-6 and TRBJ1-1; D remains unclear. Germline loops: CDR1 SGHDT, CDR2 YYEEEE. CDR3 length: 16 residues. V lost 4 bases to trimming and J lost 3 bases, with 19 bases between them. Written as DNA, the CDR3 is TGTGCCAGCAGCCTAATATCACCGGGCGTATACACTGAAGCTTTCTTT. Translating it yields CASSLISPGVYTEAFF. Using reference TRBV5-6 and TRBJ1-1 for the parts outside the CDR3, the full variable domain is DAGVTQSPTHLIKTRGQQVTLRCSPKSGHDTVSWYQQALGQGPQFIFQYYEEEERQRGNFPDRFSGHQFPNYSSELNVNALLLGDSALYLCASSLISPGVYTEAFFGQGTRLTVV.